This entry features one T cell receptor (beta chain) sequence. The antigen remains unidentified. This record comes from a study of CD8+ T cells in alopecia areata. Study-wide background: Twice a day, 5 to 10 mg of oral tofacitinib was administered to treated patients. For 6 to 18 months, tofacitinib was taken, and 6 months off drug followed.

Investigators isolated RNA and reverse transcribed it into cDNA to act as the sequencing template. This table comes from immunoSEQ multiplex PCR, and its TCRdb copy is limited to in-frame clones, with some not included. The top ten hold 0.9% to 0.95% of the sample, which has roughly 250,000 clones, around 64% seen once. The CDR3 consists of 15 residues. V lost 2 bases to trimming and J lost 0 bases, with 12 bases between them. Germline-derived CDR1 and CDR2 are SGDLS and YYNGEE. Treatment indicated: oral pan-JAK inhibitor, 5-10 mg twice daily. The study, taken as a whole, reports: Persistence in scalp and blood during tofacitinib was observed for many expanded lesional clones.

The receptor comes from a human donor with alopecia areata. Sequencing used CD4+ T cells sorted from blood, obtained at roughly week 52, from a patient treated with tofacitinib. The chain has TRBV9 and TRBJ2-7; D perhaps matches TRBD2 (5 bases). CDR3 residues: CASSVEGGSSYEQYF. The CDR3 coding sequence is TGTGCCAGCAGCGTCGAGGGTGGGAGCTCCTACGAGCAGTACTTC.